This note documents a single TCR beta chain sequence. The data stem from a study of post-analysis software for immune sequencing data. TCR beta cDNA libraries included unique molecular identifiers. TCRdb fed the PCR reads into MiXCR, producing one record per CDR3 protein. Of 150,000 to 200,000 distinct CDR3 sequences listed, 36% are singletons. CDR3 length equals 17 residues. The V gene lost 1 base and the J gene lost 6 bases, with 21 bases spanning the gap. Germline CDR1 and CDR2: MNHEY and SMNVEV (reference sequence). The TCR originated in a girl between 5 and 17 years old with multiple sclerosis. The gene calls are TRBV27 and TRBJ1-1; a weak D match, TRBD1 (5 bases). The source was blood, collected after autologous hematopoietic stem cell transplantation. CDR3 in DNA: TGTGCCAGCAGTTTATTATCGTTGAGGGACGGTGGAGCTGAAGCTTTCTTT. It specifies CASSLLSLRDGGAEAFF.